This T cell receptor beta chain derives from a study of neoadjuvant anti-PD-1 for oral cavity cancer. Sequencing used immunoSEQ multiplex PCR; TCRdb keeps in-frame clones, though not all of them. The sample includes approximately 37,000 clones, about 87% of them seen just once. CDR1 and CDR2 from the germline V gene are MDHEN and SYDVKM. The CDR3 has 15 residues. Germline trimming cut 4 bases from V and 0 bases from J; bases unmatched to any gene: 3. J is TRBJ2-3 and V is TRBV28; TRBD1 matches at 8 bases. This sequence was found in a person aged 35 to 85 with oral cavity squamous cell carcinoma. The sequencing used PBMCs, collected before nivolumab (anti-PD-1) treatment. CDR3 in DNA: TGTGCCAGCAGTTCTTGGACAGGGAGCACAGATACGCAGTATTTT. Translated, it gives CASSSWTGSTDTQYF. Using reference TRBV28 and TRBJ2-3 for the parts outside the CDR3, the full variable domain is DVKVTQSSRYLVKRTGEKVFLECVQDMDHENMFWYRQDPGLGLRLIYFSYDVKMKEKGDIPEGYSVSREKKERFSLILESASTNQTSMYLCASSSWTGSTDTQYFGPGTRLTVL.